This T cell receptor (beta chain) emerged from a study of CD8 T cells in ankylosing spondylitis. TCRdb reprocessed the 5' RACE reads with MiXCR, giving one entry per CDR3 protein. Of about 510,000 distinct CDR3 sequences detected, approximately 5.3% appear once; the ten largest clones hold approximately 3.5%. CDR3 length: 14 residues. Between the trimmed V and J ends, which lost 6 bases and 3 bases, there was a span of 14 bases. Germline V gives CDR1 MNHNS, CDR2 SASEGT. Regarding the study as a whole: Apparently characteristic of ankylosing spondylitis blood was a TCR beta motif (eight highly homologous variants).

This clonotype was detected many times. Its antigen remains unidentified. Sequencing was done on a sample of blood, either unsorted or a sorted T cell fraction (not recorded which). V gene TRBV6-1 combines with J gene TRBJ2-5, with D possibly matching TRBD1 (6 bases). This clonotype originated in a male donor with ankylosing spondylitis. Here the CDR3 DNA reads TGTGCCAGCAGGACAGGATGGGTCGAAGAGACCCAGTACTTC. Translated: CASRTGWVEETQYF.